The TCR beta chain under discussion was sequenced for a study of blood T cell repertoires in COVID-19 (dated by TCRdb to the early 2020s). Concerning the study at large: Samples from collaborators originated in the United States, Italy and Spain and spanned both the acute and convalescent phases of COVID-19. The prospective study material was composed of cDNA or gDNA derived from T cells, B-cell-depleted T cells, or PBMCs. Subjects who had been exposed to COVID-19, were actively infected with it, or had recovered from it provided the deeply sampled blood TCRbeta repertoires that made up the dataset. A freely available public database, intended as a resource for researchers studying the immune response to SARS-CoV-2, is where the repertoires were released. The samples were drawn from the first 160 participants of the ongoing ImmuneRACE study and from over a thousand subjects provided by 6 global collaborators. Sample metadata almost always included a de-identified subject ID, COVID-19 status, age in years and sex. Where HLA class I and class II types were available, the types were taken from metadata supplied by the sample provider, not from assay-based typing. Summary of the overall study and its limitations: The quantity of clinical and demographic metadata differed by source and by participant and was supplied without curation.

V drops 1 base and J drops 8 bases, leaving 9 bases in between. Taken from cysteine to phenylalanine, the CDR3 has 13 residues. The entry retains the CDR3 DNA only, 39 bases that are in frame from base 1. The germline V gene (reference sequence) supplies CDR1 LNHDA and CDR2 SQIVND. Points on this clone: Its antigen is not yet known. Qualities for individual bases were not recorded, and no much larger clone is one base off.

TCRbeta CDR3 regions were amplified from genomic DNA using the immunoSEQ Assay, a bias-controlled multiplex PCR. The original methods were these. The number of nucleated cells in each sample was estimated by amplification of reference gene primers within the assay. Sequence reads were collapsed and filtered to measure the absolute abundance of every unique TCRbeta CDR3 rearrangement. Productive Simpson clonality was computed per sample as the square root of Simpson's diversity index over productive rearrangements. This immuneACCESS table, as held by TCRdb, lists in-frame sequences with V and J called but not all clones. Of the missing ones, under half trace to an unresolved V gene in checked studies; the others have no known cause. From that table come the V and J calls and clone size; the DNA was used to work out D and trimming. This sample is represented by about 100,000 clones; approximately 84% of them were singletons. 4.4% of the sample lies in the top ten.

Whole blood was collected in K2EDTA tubes by collaborating institutions according to the institutions' own protocols. For TCRbeta analysis, collaborator samples were shipped as frozen whole blood, as isolated PBMCs, or as DNA extracted from either sample type. The rearranged segments are TRBV19 and TRBJ2-4; TRBD2 is a weak D gene call, 6 bases matching. The TCR originated in a man in his sixties with acute or convalescent COVID-19. Sequenced material: peripheral blood. The CDR3 protein sequence reads: CASSIARGDIQYF. The sequence in DNA is TGTGCCAGTAGTATAGCGCGGGGAGACATTCAGTACTTC. Outside the CDR3, residues come from the reference TRBV19 and TRBJ2-4 proteins, so the full variable domain is: DGGITQSPKYLFRKEGQNVTLSCEQNLNHDAMYWYRQDPGQGLRLIYYSQIVNDFQKGDIAEGYSVSREKKESFPLTVTSAQKNPTAFYLCASSIARGDIQYFGAGTRLSVL.